The 14 T cell receptor beta chains below were found in one sample sequenced in a study of graft-versus-host responses after intestinal transplantation. Measured with immunoSEQ multiplex PCR; TCRdb has only the in-frame clones, and not every one. The sample has about 70,000 clones; roughly 91% are singletons. Their cognate antigens are unknown. The source was unstimulated CD8+ T cells sorted from spleen or lymph node cells, collected before intestinal transplant. These receptor sequences come from a human donor who received an intestinal transplant.

The V and J genes are TRBV6-5 and TRBJ2-7, with D tentatively TRBD1 (5 bases). V dropped 0 bases and J dropped 0 bases, with 6 bases sitting between them. The germline V gene encodes CDR1 MNHEY and CDR2 SVGAGI. The CDR3 is 14 amino acids. CDR3 bases: TGTGCCAGCAGTTACTCGGGGCCCTCCTACGAGCAGTACTTC. Its protein product is CASSYSGPSYEQYF.

The chain joins TRBV21-1 to TRBJ1-5. TRBV21-1 has pseudogene status. This CDR3 region has 13 residues. CDR3 in amino acids: CASSTLFPQPQHF. The CDR3 coding sequence is TGTGCCAGCAGCACACTTTTCCCCCAGCCCCAGCATTTT.

The chain joins TRBV4-1 to TRBJ2-5; D not certain. The CDR3 extends over 14 amino acids. Germline loops: CDR1 MGHRA, CDR2 YSYEKL. V dropped 0 bases and J dropped 1 base, with 6 bases sitting between them. The CDR3 region has the DNA TGCGCCAGCAGCCAAGATAGCCTCCAAGAGACCCAGTACTTC. Encoded protein: CASSQDSLQETQYF.

This sequence joins TRBV6-5 and TRBJ2-1; D gene uncertain. V gave up 8 bases and J gave up 8 bases, with 22 bases separating them. CDR3 length: 15 amino acids. CDR1 is MNHEY and CDR2 is SVGAGI in the germline V gene. CDR3 nucleotide sequence: TGTGCCAGCGGGTTTATGCCGGATGAGGTCTATGAGCAGTTCTTC. Translating gives CASGFMPDEVYEQFF.

The CDR3 is CASGTGYNEQFF. CDR3 DNA sequence: TGTGCCAGCGGGACAGGATACAATGAGCAGTTCTTC. The chain is built from TRBV7-8 and TRBJ2-1; 8 nucleotides agree with TRBD1. V dropped 8 bases and J dropped 4; count of bases not matched to a gene: 1. From germline, CDR1 is SGHVS and CDR2 FQNEAQ. This CDR3 is 12 amino acids long.

This clone has a handful of counts. V usage is TRBV7-6 and J usage is TRBJ2-1; 8 bases align to TRBD2. CDR1 SGHVS and CDR2 FNYEAQ come from the germline V gene. This CDR3 region has 16 residues. The trim removed 5 bases at V and 6 bases at J, leaving 12 bases unmatched. The CDR3 nucleotides read TGTGCCAGCAGCCCGGTGTCCAGCGGGGGTCCCAATGAGCAGTTCTTC. Residues: CASSPVSSGGPNEQFF.

This chain uses TRBV5-4 with TRBJ2-3; 9 bases are shared with TRBD2. Germline assignment: CDR1 SGHNT and CDR2 YYREEE (reference sequence). The V gene end was trimmed by 2 bases and the J gene end by 3 bases; junction bases not matched to a gene: 4. CDR3 length: 15 amino acids. Here the CDR3 reads CASSLGLAGTDTQYF. The CDR3 DNA is TGTGCCAGCAGCTTAGGGCTAGCGGGGACAGATACGCAGTATTTT.

The chain's CDR3 is CASSQDPGEQYF. CDR3 sequence (DNA): TGTGCCAGCAGCCAAGATCCGGGCGAGCAGTACTTC. The chain combines TRBV14 with TRBJ2-7; D is uncertain. In germline, CDR1 is SGHDN, CDR2 FVKESK. The CDR3 totals 12 residues. Trimming took 0 bases from V and 6 from J, leaving 6 bases between them. Combining the CDR3 with reference TRBV14 and TRBJ2-7 gives the whole variable domain EAGVTQFPSHSVIEKGQTVTLRCDPISGHDNLYWYRRVMGKEIKFLLHFVKESKQDESGMPNNRFLAERTGGTYSTLKVQPAELEDSGVYFCASSQDPGEQYFGPGTRLTVT.

The rearrangement joins TRBV11-2 to TRBJ1-1; weak D call: TRBD1 (6 bases). The ends were cut back, 1 base at V and 3 bases at J, with 15 bases in the middle. In germline, CDR1 is SGHAT, CDR2 FQNNGV. The CDR3 consists of 16 residues. The CDR3 region is CASSLGPRGGDTEAFF. The CDR3 DNA is TGTGCCAGCAGCTTAGGTCCCAGGGGAGGGGACACTGAAGCTTTCTTT.

This chain connects TRBV27 to TRBJ2-5; a weak D match, TRBD2 (5 bases). V was pared by 3 bases and J by 5 bases, with 16 bases between. The CDR3 contains 15 residues. Looked up from germline, CDR1 is MNHEY and CDR2 is SMNVEV (reference sequence). The CDR3: CASSLDPASKETQYF. CDR3 bases: TGTGCCAGCAGTTTGGACCCGGCTAGCAAGGAGACCCAGTACTTC.

J is TRBJ2-5 and V is TRBV6-5; a weak D match, TRBD1 (5 bases). Germline V gene sequence: CDR1 MNHEY, CDR2 SVGAGI. The V end was cut by 0 bases, the J end by 4 bases, with 6 bases between. CDR3 length: 13 amino acids. CDR3: CASSYSQGETQYF. For the CDR3, the DNA is TGTGCCAGCAGTTACTCGCAGGGAGAGACCCAGTACTTC.

This chain connects TRBV6-1 to TRBJ1-5; 9 positions agree with TRBD1. The CDR3 is made up of 16 amino acids. Trimming took 4 bases from V and 4 from J; bases not matched to a gene: 8. Germline V gene lookup returns CDR1 MNHNS and CDR2 SASEGT. As DNA, the CDR3 is TGTGCCAGCAGTGCCTTGGGACAGGGCTATAATCAGCCCCAGCATTTT. Its protein product is CASSALGQGYNQPQHF.

This clone was seen more than once but under ten times. CDR3 in amino acids: CASSFGQGVSPLHF. The CDR3 DNA reads TGTGCCAGCAGCTTTGGACAGGGGGTCTCACCCCTCCACTTT. The chain combines TRBV5-6 with TRBJ1-6; 10 nucleotides agree with TRBD1. CDR3 length: 14 residues. In germline, CDR1 is SGHDT, CDR2 YYEEEE. The V and J ends lost 2 bases and 10 bases, in that order; junction bases with no gene match: 3.

Turning to this clone: The same CDR3 is also encoded by other DNA sequences in this sample. The chain links TRBV29-1 to TRBJ2-7; D perhaps matches TRBD1 (5 bases). The CDR3 is 13 amino acids. The V gene's germline CDR1 is SQVTM and CDR2 ANQGSEA. V lost 1 base and J 2 bases, leaving 9 bases between the germline ends. This chain's CDR3 is CSVEGQGTYEQYF. CDR3 DNA sequence: TGCAGCGTTGAAGGTCAGGGTACCTACGAGCAGTACTTC.